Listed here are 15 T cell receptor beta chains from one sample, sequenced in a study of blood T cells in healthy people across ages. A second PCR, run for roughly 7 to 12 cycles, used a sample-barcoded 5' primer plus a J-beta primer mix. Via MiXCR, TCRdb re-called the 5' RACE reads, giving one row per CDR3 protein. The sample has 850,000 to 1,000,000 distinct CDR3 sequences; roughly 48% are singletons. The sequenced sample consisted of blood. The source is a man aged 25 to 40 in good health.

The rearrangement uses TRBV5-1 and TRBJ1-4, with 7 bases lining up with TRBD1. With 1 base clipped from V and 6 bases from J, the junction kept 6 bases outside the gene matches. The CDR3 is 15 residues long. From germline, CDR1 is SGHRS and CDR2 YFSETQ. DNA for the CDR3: TGCGCCAGCAGCTTGCGGTATGACAGGGATGAAAAACTGTTTTTT. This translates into CASSLRYDRDEKLFF.

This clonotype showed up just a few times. This CDR3 is CSARAGQVRNLYEQYF. CDR3 in DNA: TGCAGTGCTAGAGCCGGGCAGGTCCGAAACCTCTACGAGCAGTACTTC. The rearrangement uses TRBV20-1 and TRBJ2-7; D ambiguous. Germline loops: CDR1 DFQATT, CDR2 SNEGSKA (reference sequence). The CDR3 has 16 residues. The germline V and J ends were trimmed by 1 base and 3 bases, with 19 bases remaining between them.

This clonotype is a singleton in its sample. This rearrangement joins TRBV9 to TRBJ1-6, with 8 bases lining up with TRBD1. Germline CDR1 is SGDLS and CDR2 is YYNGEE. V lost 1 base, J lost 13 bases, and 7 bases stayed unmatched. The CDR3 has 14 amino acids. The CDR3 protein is CASSVQGADGPLHF. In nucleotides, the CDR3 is TGTGCCAGCAGCGTACAGGGGGCCGACGGGCCCCTCCACTTT.

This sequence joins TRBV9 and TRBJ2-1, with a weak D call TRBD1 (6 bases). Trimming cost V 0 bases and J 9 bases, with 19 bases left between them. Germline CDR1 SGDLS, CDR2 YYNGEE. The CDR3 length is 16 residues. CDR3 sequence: CASSVAAQGEKGEQFF. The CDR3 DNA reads TGTGCCAGCAGCGTAGCGGCACAGGGAGAAAAGGGTGAGCAGTTCTTC.

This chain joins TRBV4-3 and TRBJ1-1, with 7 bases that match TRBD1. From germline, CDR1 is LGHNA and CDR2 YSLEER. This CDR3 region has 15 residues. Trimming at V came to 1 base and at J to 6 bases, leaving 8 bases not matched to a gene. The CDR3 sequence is CASSQGPGQVAEAFF. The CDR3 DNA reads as TGCGCCAGCAGCCAAGGCCCCGGACAGGTGGCTGAAGCTTTCTTT.

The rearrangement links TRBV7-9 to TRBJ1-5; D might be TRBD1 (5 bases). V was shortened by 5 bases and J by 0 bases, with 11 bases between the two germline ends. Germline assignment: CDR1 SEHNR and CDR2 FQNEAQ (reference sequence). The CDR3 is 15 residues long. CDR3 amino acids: CASSVGLDSNQPQHF. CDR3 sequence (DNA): TGTGCCAGCAGCGTGGGACTGGATAGCAATCAGCCCCAGCATTTT.

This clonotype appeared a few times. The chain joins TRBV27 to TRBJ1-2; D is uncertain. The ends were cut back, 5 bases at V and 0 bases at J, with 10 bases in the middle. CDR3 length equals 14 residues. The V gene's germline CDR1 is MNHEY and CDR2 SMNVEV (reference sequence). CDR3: CASSLRFTNYGYTF. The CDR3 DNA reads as TGTGCCAGCAGTCTTAGGTTCACTAACTATGGCTACACCTTC.

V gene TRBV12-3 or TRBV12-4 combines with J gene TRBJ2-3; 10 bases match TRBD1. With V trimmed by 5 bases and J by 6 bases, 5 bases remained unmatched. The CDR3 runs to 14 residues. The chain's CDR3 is CASSLTGGRDTQYF. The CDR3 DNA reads TGTGCCAGCAGTCTGACAGGGGGCCGGGATACGCAGTATTTT.

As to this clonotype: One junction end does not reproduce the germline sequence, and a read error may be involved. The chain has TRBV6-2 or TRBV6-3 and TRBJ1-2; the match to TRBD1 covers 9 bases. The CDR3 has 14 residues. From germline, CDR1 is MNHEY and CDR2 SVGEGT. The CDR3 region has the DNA TGTACCAGCAGGACCGGGACAGGGTTCTATGGCTACACCTTC. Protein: CTSRTGTGFYGYTF.

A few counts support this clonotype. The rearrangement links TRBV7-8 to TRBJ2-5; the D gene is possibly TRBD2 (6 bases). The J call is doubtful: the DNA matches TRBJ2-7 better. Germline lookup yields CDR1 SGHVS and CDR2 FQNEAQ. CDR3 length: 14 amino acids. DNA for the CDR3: TGTGCCAGCAGCTTTGCCAGGGACTCGTACGAGCAGTACTTC. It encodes CASSFARDSYEQYF.

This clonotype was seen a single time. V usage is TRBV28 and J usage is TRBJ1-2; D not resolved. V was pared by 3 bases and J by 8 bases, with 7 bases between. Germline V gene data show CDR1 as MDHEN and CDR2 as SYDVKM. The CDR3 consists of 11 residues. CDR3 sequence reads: CASSFGRGYTF. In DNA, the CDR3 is TGTGCCAGCAGTTTCGGGAGGGGCTACACCTTC.

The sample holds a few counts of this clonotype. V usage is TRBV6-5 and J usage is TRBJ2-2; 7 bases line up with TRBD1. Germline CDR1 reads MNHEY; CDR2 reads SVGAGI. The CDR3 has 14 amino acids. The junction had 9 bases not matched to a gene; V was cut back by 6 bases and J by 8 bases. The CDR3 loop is CASSPQGPGGELFF. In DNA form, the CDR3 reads TGTGCCAGCAGCCCACAGGGGCCGGGGGGGGAGCTGTTTTTT.

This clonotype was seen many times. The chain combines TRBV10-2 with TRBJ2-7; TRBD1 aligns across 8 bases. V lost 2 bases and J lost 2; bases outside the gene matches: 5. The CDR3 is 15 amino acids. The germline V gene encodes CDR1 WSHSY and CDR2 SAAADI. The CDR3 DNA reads TGCGCCAGCAGTGAGGATGGGACAGGCGCCTACGAGCAGTACTTC. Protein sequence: CASSEDGTGAYEQYF.

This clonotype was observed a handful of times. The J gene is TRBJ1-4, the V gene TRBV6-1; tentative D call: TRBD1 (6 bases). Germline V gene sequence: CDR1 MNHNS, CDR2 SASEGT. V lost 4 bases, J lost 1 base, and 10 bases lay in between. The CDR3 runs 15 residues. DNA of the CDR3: TGTGCCAGCAGTGGCCTACAGGGAACTAATGAAAAACTGTTTTTT. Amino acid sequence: CASSGLQGTNEKLFF.

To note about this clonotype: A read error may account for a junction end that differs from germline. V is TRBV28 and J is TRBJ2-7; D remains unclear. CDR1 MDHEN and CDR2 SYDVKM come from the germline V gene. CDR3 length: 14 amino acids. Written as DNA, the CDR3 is TGTGCCAGCAGCCCTGGACCCATCTCCTACGAGCAGTACTTT. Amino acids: CASSPGPISYEQYF.